Following are 25 T cell receptor beta chains from one sample sequenced in a study of shared clonotypes between healthy human individuals. CD8 cells regarded as naive lacked CD45RO, were positively chosen for CCR7, and omitted terminally differentiated effector memory CD45RA+ cells. Only in-frame clones appear in the TCRdb table, and some are missing; sequencing was by immunoSEQ multiplex PCR. This table holds almost 700,000 clones, just over 90% found once. The sequencing input was naive CD8+ T cells sorted from blood. The receptors here all came from a man aged 25 to 40 in good health.

This clone was seen a single time. The chain carries TRBV27 and TRBJ2-1, with D unresolved. CDR1 is MNHEY and CDR2 is SMNVEV in the germline V gene (reference sequence). V shed 2 bases and J shed 4 bases, with 12 bases lying between them. The length of the CDR3 is 15 residues. CDR3 in amino acids: CASSLGFTAYNEQFF. The CDR3 DNA follows: TGTGCCAGCAGTTTAGGTTTCACGGCTTACAATGAGCAGTTCTTC.

The rearrangement uses TRBV7-9 and TRBJ2-4; 7 bases match TRBD1. Trimming removed 4 bases from V and 4 bases from J; junction bases left unmatched: 7. The CDR3 covers 15 residues. Germline CDR1 is SEHNR and CDR2 is FQNEAQ (reference sequence). The CDR3 reads CASSYIGTAKNIQYF. CDR3 sequence (DNA): TGTGCCAGCAGCTACATCGGGACAGCTAAAAACATTCAGTACTTC.

This clone was detected once. This sequence joins TRBV29-1 and TRBJ2-7; D gene uncertain. Looked up from germline, CDR1 is SQVTM and CDR2 is ANQGSEA. This CDR3 is built from 11 residues. V was trimmed by 4 bases and J by 4 bases, leaving 8 bases between them. CDR3 bases: TGCAGCGTTGTAGCTCCTTACGAGCAGTACTTC. Its protein product is CSVVAPYEQYF.

The CDR3 nucleotides read TGTGCCAGCAGCTTAGGAGGGAGCAATCAGCCCCAGCATTTT. This translates into CASSLGGSNQPQHF. The V call is TRBV11-2, the J call TRBJ1-5, with D uncertain. Between the trimmed V and J ends, which lost 1 base and 1 base, there was a span of 5 bases. The CDR3 has 14 amino acids. Germline CDR1 and CDR2: SGHAT and FQNNGV.

The chain recombines TRBV5-6 with TRBJ2-1; 9 positions agree with TRBD1. This CDR3 is 16 amino acids long. Trimming at V came to 0 bases and at J to 6 bases, leaving 7 bases not matched to a gene. Germline V gene lookup returns CDR1 SGHDT and CDR2 YYEEEE. As DNA, the CDR3 is TGTGCCAGCAGCTTGGATTGGGACAGGGAAGGCAATGAGCAGTTCTTC. Amino acids: CASSLDWDREGNEQFF.

A single count supports this clone. Here the CDR3 DNA reads TGCAGCGTTGTCGGGACCGCGACATACAATGAGCAGTTCTTC. Protein sequence: CSVVGTATYNEQFF. V gene TRBV29-1 combines with J gene TRBJ2-1; D tentatively reads TRBD1 or TRBD2 (5 bases each). CDR1 SQVTM and CDR2 ANQGSEA come from the germline V gene. The CDR3 sequence is 14 residues long. The V end lost 4 bases, the J end lost 4 bases, and 14 bases lay between the germline ends.

The CDR3 loop is CASRPLLAGSLMDTQYF. The CDR3, as DNA: TGCGCCAGCAGACCCCTCCTAGCAGGGTCTCTAATGGATACGCAGTATTTT. V gene TRBV5-1 combines with J gene TRBJ2-3; D tentatively fits TRBD1 or TRBD2 (5 bases each). Germline values: CDR1 SGHRS, CDR2 YFSETQ. Deletions cut 5 bases from V and 6 bases from J, with 25 bases between. CDR3 length: 17 residues.

The chain carries TRBV6-5 and TRBJ2-7; D is undetermined. The CDR3 covers 15 residues. From germline, CDR1 is MNHEY and CDR2 SVGAGI. The V end was cut by 6 bases, the J end by 2 bases, with 17 bases between. CDR3 in DNA: TGTGCCAGCAGCCCGTCCTGGGAAGGGACCTACGAGCAGTACTTC. It yields the protein CASSPSWEGTYEQYF.

The J gene is TRBJ1-4, the V gene TRBV7-7; 7 bases match TRBD1. Germline values: CDR1 SSHAT, CDR2 FNYEAQ (reference sequence). V was pared by 5 bases and J by 7 bases, with 4 bases of the junction left unmatched. This CDR3 contains 13 residues. Here the CDR3 reads CASSRTGAEKLFF. The DNA of the CDR3 is TGTGCCAGCAGCCGGACAGGTGCTGAAAAACTGTTTTTT.

This rearrangement joins TRBV28 to TRBJ2-7, with a possible D match to TRBD2 (5 bases). The germline gives CDR1 MDHEN, CDR2 SYDVKM. The CDR3 covers 14 residues. V was trimmed by 6 bases and J by 2 bases, leaving 14 bases between them. The chain's CDR3 is CASSPLLAAYEQYF. CDR3 sequence (DNA): TGTGCCAGCAGCCCACTCCTAGCTGCCTACGAGCAGTACTTC.

Comment on this clone: The junction differs from germline at one of its ends, possibly a read error. The CDR3 nucleotides read TGTGCTAGCAGCTTAGAGGTAGCGGGAGTCGATGAGCAGTTCTTC. Translated, it gives CASSLEVAGVDEQFF. The chain is built from TRBV7-7 and TRBJ2-1; TRBD2 matches 9 bases. The germline CDR1 and CDR2 sequences are SSHAT and FNYEAQ (reference sequence). The CDR3 is 15 amino acids.

The J gene is TRBJ2-7, the V gene TRBV29-1; the match to TRBD1 covers 8 bases. Trimming took 3 bases from V and 5 from J; bases not matched to a gene: 9. CDR3 length: 14 amino acids. From germline, CDR1 is SQVTM and CDR2 ANQGSEA. The CDR3 spells CSVEDRDGSNEQYF. The CDR3 nucleotides are TGCAGCGTTGAGGACAGGGACGGTTCAAACGAGCAGTACTTC.

This chain links TRBV4-3 with TRBJ2-7; D is possibly TRBD1 (6 bases). The germline V gene encodes CDR1 LGHNA and CDR2 YSLEER. V lost 0 bases and J 3 bases, leaving 9 bases between the germline ends. This CDR3 comprises 14 residues. CDR3 nucleotides: TGCGCCAGCAGCCAAGATAGCAGGGGCTACGAGCAGTACTTC. Protein product: CASSQDSRGYEQYF.

V is TRBV10-2 and J is TRBJ2-2, with 7 bases fitting TRBD1. The CDR3 has 14 amino acids. CDR1 and CDR2 (germline): WSHSY, SAAADI. V lost 5 bases, J lost 6 bases, and 6 bases stayed unmatched. This chain's CDR3 is CASSQQGHPGELFF. As DNA, the CDR3 is TGCGCCAGCAGTCAACAGGGGCACCCCGGGGAGCTGTTTTTT.

The chain recombines TRBV5-4 with TRBJ2-3; no clear D gene. Germline V gene lookup returns CDR1 SGHNT and CDR2 YYREEE (reference sequence). Trimming took 0 bases from V and 1 from J, leaving 15 bases between them. There are 17 residues in the CDR3. The CDR3 nucleotides are TGTGCCAGCAGCTTGGACGTTCAAAGTGCCGGCACAGATACGCAGTATTTT. This gives the protein CASSLDVQSAGTDTQYF.

V is TRBV30 and J is TRBJ2-2; 7 nucleotides align to TRBD2. CDR3 size: 12 residues. J was trimmed by 6 bases and V by 2 bases; bases with no gene match: 0. Germline V lookup: CDR1 GTSNPN, CDR2 SVGIG (reference sequence). CDR3 sequence (DNA): TGTGCCTGGAGTCGGGGGGCCGGGGAGCTGTTTTTT. Translated, it gives CAWSRGAGELFF. The full variable domain, with the rest looked up from reference TRBV30 and TRBJ2-2, is SQTIHQWPATLVQPVGSPLSLECTVEGTSNPNLYWYRQAAGRGLQLLFYSVGIGQISSEVPQNLSASRPQDRQFILSSKKLLLSDSGFYLCAWSRGAGELFFGEGSRLTVL.

The CDR3 nucleotides are TGTGCCAGCAGCGTACCATTGGGACTAGCGGGAGACCCAGATACGCAGTATTTT. Translating it yields CASSVPLGLAGDPDTQYF. The V gene is TRBV9, the J gene TRBJ2-3; 14 nucleotides line up with TRBD2. Germline CDR1 is SGDLS and CDR2 is YYNGEE. V shed 1 base and J 4 bases; nucleotides not matched to a gene: 8. The CDR3 runs 18 residues.

The table lists this clone with a count of one. The genes are TRBV7-9 and TRBJ2-3; TRBD2 matches 11 bases. The CDR3 loop spans 19 amino acids. Germline V CDR1 and CDR2: SEHNR, FQNEAQ (reference sequence). V lost 2 bases and J lost 2; bases outside the gene matches: 12. The CDR3 protein is CASSLFLAGGPQPTDTQYF. The CDR3 bases are TGTGCCAGCAGCTTATTTTTAGCGGGAGGGCCCCAGCCCACAGATACGCAGTATTTT.

The chain joins TRBV4-2 to TRBJ2-3, with 12 bases identical to TRBD2. The length of the CDR3 is 17 residues. J lost 3 bases, V lost 0 bases, and 4 bases had no gene match. Germline loops: CDR1 LGHNA, CDR2 YNFKEQ. The chain's CDR3 is CASSQEPGTSGTDTQYF. CDR3 DNA sequence: TGTGCCAGCAGCCAAGAACCCGGGACTAGCGGGACAGATACGCAGTATTTT.

This clone was detected once. The J gene is TRBJ2-7, the V gene TRBV11-2, with 13 bases fitting TRBD2. The CDR3 spans 16 residues. Germline V CDR1 and CDR2: SGHAT, FQNNGV. Trimming took 6 bases from V and 5 from J; bases not matched to a gene: 10. The CDR3 protein is CASRTLPGLAGHEQYF. The DNA of the CDR3 is TGTGCCAGCAGAACACTACCGGGACTAGCGGGACACGAGCAGTACTTC.

The rearrangement uses TRBV9 and TRBJ1-4; 7 bases map to TRBD1. Per the germline V gene, CDR1 is SGDLS and CDR2 is YYNGEE. The CDR3 loop spans 15 amino acids. Unmatched junction bases numbered 5, after V lost 3 bases and J lost 3 bases. The CDR3 DNA is TGTGCCAGCAGCGAGGGGGCGGTATCTAATGAAAAACTGTTTTTT. Protein: CASSEGAVSNEKLFF.

This clone was seen once. The CDR3 sequence: CASSLRGSLYEQYF. CDR3 sequence (DNA): TGCGCCAGCAGCTTACGCGGTTCGCTATACGAGCAGTACTTC. The chain is built from TRBV5-1 and TRBJ2-7; no clear D. Germline CDR1 is SGHRS and CDR2 is YFSETQ. Trimming pared 2 bases from V and 4 bases from J, leaving 13 bases between. The CDR3 runs 14 residues. Filled out from reference TRBV5-1 and TRBJ2-7, the complete variable domain reads KAGVTQTPRYLIKTRGQQVTLSCSPISGHRSVSWYQQTPGQGLQFLFEYFSETQRNKGNFPGRFSGRQFSNSRSEMNVSTLELGDSALYLCASSLRGSLYEQYFGPGTRLTVT.

A note on this clone: The junction and the germline gene differ at one end; a read error may be behind it. J is TRBJ2-7 and V is TRBV11-2; 8 positions agree with TRBD1. Germline V gives CDR1 SGHAT, CDR2 FQNNGV. The CDR3 is 13 residues long. The CDR3 region is CASSLAQGAEQYF. The CDR3 coding sequence is TGTGCCAGCAGTTTAGCGCAGGGGGCCGAGCAGTACTTC.

The chain couples TRBV2 to TRBJ2-1; 7 nucleotides line up with TRBD2. Trimming at V came to 8 bases and at J to 7 bases, leaving 5 bases not matched to a gene. Germline-derived CDR1 and CDR2 are SNHLY and FYNNEI. This CDR3 has 12 amino acids. CDR3 protein: CASVGGENEQFF. CDR3 DNA: TGTGCCAGCGTGGGAGGGGAGAATGAGCAGTTCTTC. Filled out from reference TRBV2 and TRBJ2-1, the complete variable domain reads EPEVTQTPSHQVTQMGQEVILRCVPISNHLYFYWYRQILGQKVEFLVSFYNNEISEKSEIFDDQFSVERPDGSNFTLKIRSTKLEDSAMYFCASVGGENEQFFGPGTRLTVL.

The chain is built from TRBV7-9 and TRBJ2-4, with 9 bases that match TRBD1. The germline V gene encodes CDR1 SEHNR and CDR2 FQNEAQ (reference sequence). V was clipped by 5 bases and J by 4 bases; unmatched bases: 9. This CDR3 region has 16 residues. CDR3 DNA: TGTGCCAGCAGCCCACCGGGACAGGGAATGAAAAACATTCAGTACTTC. Translating gives CASSPPGQGMKNIQYF.